Given below is one T cell receptor beta chain in context. The antigen remains unidentified. This sample was taken from a study of cytomegalovirus exposure and HLA in healthy donors. Study context: HLA-typed donors were the source of 86 million or so unique TCRs held in an early data release. Regarding the study as a whole: Under in vitro conditions, three CMV-associated chains were confirmed as specific for CMV antigens. In a later analysis, specific HLA alleles were associated with over 15,000 TCR beta sequences at a 0.05 false discovery rate.

13 Jbeta primers and 60 Vbeta primers were used for the PCR. Clones were sequenced by immunoSEQ multiplex PCR, and TCRdb holds only the in-frame ones, with some missing. The table has some 90,000 clones, 65% to 75% seen once. Germline lookup yields CDR1 SGHNT and CDR2 YYREEE (reference sequence). This CDR3 is built from 15 residues. The J segment lost 12 bases and the V segment lost 4 bases, leaving 15 bases of the junction unmatched. This sequence joins TRBV5-4 and TRBJ2-1, with TRBD1 matching 8 bases. The sequenced material came from PBMCs. This TCR was recovered from a woman in her 70s in good health and CMV-seropositive. The CDR3 region has the DNA TGTGCCAGCAGCCCACGAGACAGGGGCCTACTTGGGCAGTTCTTC. Amino acids: CASSPRDRGLLGQFF.